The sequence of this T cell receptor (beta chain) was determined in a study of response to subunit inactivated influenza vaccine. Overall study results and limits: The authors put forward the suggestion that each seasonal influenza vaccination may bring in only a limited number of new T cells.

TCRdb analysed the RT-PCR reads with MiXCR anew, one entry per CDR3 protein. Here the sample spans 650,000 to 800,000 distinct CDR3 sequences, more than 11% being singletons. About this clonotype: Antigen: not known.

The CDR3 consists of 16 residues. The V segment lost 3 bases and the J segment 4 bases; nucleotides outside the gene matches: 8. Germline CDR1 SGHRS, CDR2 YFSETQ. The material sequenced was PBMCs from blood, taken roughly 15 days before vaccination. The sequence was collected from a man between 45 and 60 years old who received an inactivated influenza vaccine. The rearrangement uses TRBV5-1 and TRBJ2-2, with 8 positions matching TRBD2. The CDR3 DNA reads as TGCGCCAGCAGCTCCCAAGCGGGAGCCGGCACCGGGGAGCTGTTTTTT. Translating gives CASSSQAGAGTGELFF.